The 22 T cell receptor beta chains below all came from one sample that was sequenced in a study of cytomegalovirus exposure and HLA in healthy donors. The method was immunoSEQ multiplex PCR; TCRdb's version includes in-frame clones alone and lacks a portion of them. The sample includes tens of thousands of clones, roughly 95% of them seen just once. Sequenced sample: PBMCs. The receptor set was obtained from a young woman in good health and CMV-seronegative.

CDR3 residues: CASSPRRRGDTEAFF. The CDR3 DNA reads TGTGCCAGCAGCCCCAGACGCAGGGGGGACACTGAAGCTTTCTTT. V is TRBV7-2 and J is TRBJ1-1; 7 bases match TRBD1. Trimming at V came to 5 bases and at J to 3 bases, leaving 9 bases not matched to a gene. Looked up from germline, CDR1 is SGHTA and CDR2 is FQGNSA. The CDR3 is 15 amino acids.

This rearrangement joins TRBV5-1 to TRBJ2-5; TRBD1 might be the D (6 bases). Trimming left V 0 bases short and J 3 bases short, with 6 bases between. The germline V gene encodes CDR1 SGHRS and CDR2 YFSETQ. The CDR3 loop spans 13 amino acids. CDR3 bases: TGCGCCAGCAGCTTGGGGACAGAAGAGACCCAGTACTTC. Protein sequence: CASSLGTEETQYF.

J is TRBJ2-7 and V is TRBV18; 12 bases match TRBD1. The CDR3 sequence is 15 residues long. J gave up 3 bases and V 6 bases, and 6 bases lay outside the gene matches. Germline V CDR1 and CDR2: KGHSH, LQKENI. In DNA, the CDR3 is TGTGCCAGCTCTCCCGGGACAGGGGGCAACTACGAGCAGTACTTC. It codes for CASSPGTGGNYEQYF.

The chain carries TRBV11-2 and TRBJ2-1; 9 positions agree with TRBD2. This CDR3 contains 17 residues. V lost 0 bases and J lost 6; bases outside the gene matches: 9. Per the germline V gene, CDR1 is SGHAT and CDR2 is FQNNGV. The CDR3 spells CASSLDFLAGRVNEQFF. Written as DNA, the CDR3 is TGTGCCAGCAGCTTAGATTTTCTAGCGGGACGGGTCAATGAGCAGTTCTTC.

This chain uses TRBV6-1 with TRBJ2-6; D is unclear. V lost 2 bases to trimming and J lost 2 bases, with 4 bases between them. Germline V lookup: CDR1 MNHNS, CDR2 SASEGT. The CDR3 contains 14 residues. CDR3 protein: CASSETAGANVLTF. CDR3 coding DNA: TGTGCCAGCAGTGAAACAGCTGGGGCCAACGTCCTGACTTTC.

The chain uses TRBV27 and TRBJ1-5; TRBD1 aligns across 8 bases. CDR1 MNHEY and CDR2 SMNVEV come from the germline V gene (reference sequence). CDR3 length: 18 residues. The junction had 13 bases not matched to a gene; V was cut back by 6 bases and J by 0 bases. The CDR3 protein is CASSTKTGAGGSNQPQHF. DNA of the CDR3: TGTGCCAGCAGCACCAAGACAGGGGCGGGCGGTAGCAATCAGCCCCAGCATTTT.

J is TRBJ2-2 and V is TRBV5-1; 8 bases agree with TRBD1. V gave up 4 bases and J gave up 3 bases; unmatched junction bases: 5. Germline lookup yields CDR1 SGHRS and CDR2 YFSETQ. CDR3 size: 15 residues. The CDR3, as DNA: TGCGCCAGCAGCCCCAGGGGGCTGGACACCGGGGAGCTGTTTTTT. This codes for CASSPRGLDTGELFF.

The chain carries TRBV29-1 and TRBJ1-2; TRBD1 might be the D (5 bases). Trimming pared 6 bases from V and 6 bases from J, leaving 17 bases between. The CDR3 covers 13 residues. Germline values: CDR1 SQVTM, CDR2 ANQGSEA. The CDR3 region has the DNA TGCAGCGTAGTCGTCTCCAGGGCCCATGGCTACACCTTC. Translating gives CSVVVSRAHGYTF.

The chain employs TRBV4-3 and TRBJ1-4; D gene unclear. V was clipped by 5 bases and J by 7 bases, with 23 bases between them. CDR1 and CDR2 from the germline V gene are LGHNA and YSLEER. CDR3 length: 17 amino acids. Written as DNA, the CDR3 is TGCGCCAGCAGCGCAATTGTTGGTGGTCCTGGGAGTGAAAAACTGTTTTTT. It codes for CASSAIVGGPGSEKLFF.

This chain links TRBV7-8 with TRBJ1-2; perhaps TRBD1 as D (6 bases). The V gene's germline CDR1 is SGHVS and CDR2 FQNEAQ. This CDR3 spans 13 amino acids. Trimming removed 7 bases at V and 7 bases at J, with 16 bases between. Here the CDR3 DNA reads TGTGCCAGCACCAGAGGGGGGGTGGCTGGCTACACCTTC. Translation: CASTRGGVAGYTF.

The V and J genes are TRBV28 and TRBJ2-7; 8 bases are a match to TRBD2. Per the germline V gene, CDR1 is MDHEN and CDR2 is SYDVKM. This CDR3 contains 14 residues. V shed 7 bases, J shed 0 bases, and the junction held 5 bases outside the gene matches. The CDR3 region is CASTGGAYSYEQYF. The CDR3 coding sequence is TGTGCCAGCACCGGGGGGGCTTACTCCTACGAGCAGTACTTC.

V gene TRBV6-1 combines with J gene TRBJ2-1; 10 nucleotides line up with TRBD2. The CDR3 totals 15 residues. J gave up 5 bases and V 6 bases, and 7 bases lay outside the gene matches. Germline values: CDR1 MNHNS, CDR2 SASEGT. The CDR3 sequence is CASRVSGGWNNEQFF. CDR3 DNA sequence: TGTGCCAGCAGAGTTAGCGGGGGGTGGAACAATGAGCAGTTCTTC.

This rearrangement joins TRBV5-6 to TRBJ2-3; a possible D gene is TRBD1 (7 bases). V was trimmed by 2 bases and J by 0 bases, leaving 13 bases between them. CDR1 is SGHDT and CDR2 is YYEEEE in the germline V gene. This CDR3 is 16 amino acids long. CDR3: CASSFRGVWSTDTQYF. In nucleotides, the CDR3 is TGTGCCAGCAGCTTCAGGGGGGTATGGAGCACAGATACGCAGTATTTT.

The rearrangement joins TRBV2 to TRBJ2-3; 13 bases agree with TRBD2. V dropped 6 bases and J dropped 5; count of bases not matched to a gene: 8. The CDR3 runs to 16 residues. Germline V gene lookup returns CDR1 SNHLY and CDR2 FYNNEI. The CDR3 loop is CASRSLAGGFGDTQYF. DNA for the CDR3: TGTGCCAGCAGGTCACTAGCGGGAGGGTTTGGAGATACGCAGTATTTT.

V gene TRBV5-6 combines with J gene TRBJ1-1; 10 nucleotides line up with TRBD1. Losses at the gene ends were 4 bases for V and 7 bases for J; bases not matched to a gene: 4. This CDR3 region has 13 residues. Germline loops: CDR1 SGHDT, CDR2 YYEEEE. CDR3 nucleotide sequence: TGTGCCAGCAGCCCGGACAGGGGGTATGAAGCTTTCTTT. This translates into CASSPDRGYEAFF.

The CDR3 coding sequence is TGTGCCATCAGTGGTACCGGGACAGGGGACACTGAAGCTTTCTTT. Translation: CAISGTGTGDTEAFF. The chain is built from TRBV10-3 and TRBJ1-1; 10 bases line up with TRBD1. Germline assignment: CDR1 ENHRY and CDR2 SYGVKD. Germline trimming cut 4 bases from V and 3 bases from J; bases unmatched to any gene: 5. This CDR3 spans 15 amino acids.

The CDR3 coding sequence is TGTGCCAGCAGTTTTCCGGACAGGGACCTATCCTACGAGCAGTACTTC. Translation gives CASSFPDRDLSYEQYF. This chain connects TRBV28 to TRBJ2-7; 8 positions match TRBD1. Trimming removed 3 bases from V and 1 base from J; junction bases left unmatched: 8. This CDR3 has 16 amino acids. CDR1 is MDHEN, CDR2 SYDVKM, per germline.

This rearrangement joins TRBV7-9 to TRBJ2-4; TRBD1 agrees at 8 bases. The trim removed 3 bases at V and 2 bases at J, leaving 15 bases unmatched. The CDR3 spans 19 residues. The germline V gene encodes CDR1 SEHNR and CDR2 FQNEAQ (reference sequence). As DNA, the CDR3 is TGTGCCAGCAGCTTCTCATTGGACGACAGGGGAGTCACCAAAAACATTCAGTACTTC. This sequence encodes CASSFSLDDRGVTKNIQYF.

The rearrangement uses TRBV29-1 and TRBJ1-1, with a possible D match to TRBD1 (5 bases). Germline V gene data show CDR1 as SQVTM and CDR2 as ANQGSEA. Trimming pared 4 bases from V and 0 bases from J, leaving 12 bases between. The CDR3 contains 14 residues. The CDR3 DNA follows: TGCAGCGTTGTAGCAGGGCGGATGAACACTGAAGCTTTCTTT. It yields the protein CSVVAGRMNTEAFF.

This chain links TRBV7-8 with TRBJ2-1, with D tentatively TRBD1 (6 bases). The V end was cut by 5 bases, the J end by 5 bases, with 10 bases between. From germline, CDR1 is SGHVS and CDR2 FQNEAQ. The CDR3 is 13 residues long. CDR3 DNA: TGTGCCAGCAGCCGATACAGGGACAATGAGCAGTTCTTC. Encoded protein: CASSRYRDNEQFF.

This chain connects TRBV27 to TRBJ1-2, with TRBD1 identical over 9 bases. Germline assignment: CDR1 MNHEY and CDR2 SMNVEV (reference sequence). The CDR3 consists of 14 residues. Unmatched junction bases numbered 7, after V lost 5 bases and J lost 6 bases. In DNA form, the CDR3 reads TGTGCCAGCAGTGGGATCCGGGACAGGGATGGCTACACCTTC. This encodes CASSGIRDRDGYTF.

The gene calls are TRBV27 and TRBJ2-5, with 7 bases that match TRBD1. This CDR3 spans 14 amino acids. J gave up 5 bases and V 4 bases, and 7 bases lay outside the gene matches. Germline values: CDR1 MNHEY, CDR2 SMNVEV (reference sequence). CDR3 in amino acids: CASSYQDRKETQYF. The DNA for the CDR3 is TGTGCCAGCAGTTACCAGGACAGGAAGGAGACCCAGTACTTC.